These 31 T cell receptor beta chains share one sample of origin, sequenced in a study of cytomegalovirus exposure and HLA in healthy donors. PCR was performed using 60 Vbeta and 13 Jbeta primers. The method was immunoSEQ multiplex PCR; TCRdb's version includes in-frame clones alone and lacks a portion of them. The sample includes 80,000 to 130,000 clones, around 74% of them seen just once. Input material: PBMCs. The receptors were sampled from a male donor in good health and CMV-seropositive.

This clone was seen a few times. The CDR3 here is CSVEGLAGSNTGELFF. In nucleotides, the CDR3 is TGCAGCGTTGAAGGCCTAGCGGGCTCCAACACCGGGGAGCTGTTTTTT. The V call is TRBV29-1, the J call TRBJ2-2, with TRBD2 identical over 8 bases. The V and J ends lost 1 base and 2 bases, in that order; junction bases with no gene match: 6. CDR1 and CDR2 (germline): SQVTM, ANQGSEA. The CDR3 runs 16 residues.

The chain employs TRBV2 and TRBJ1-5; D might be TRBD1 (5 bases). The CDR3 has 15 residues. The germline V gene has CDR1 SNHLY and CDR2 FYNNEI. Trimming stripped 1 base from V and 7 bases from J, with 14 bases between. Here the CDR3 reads CASSEDRQGGQPQHF. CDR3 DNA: TGTGCCAGCAGTGAAGATCGGCAGGGCGGCCAGCCCCAGCATTTT.

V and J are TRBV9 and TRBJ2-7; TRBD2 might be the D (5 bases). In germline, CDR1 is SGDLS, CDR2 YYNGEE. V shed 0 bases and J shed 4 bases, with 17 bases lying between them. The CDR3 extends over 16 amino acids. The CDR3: CASSVGVGYGDYEQYF. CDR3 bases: TGTGCCAGCAGCGTAGGGGTAGGGTACGGGGATTACGAGCAGTACTTC.

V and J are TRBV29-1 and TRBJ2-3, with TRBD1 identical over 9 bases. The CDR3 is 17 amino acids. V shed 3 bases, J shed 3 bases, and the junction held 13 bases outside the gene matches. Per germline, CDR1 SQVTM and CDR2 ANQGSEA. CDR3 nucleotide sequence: TGCAGCGTTGATGAGCGAACAGGGGGCATCTGGACAGATACGCAGTATTTT. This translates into CSVDERTGGIWTDTQYF.

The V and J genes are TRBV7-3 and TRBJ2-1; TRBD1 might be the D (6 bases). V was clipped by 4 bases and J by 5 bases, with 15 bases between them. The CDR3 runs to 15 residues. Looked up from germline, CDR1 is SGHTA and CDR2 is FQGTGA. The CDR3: CASSWKTGPNNEQFF. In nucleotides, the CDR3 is TGTGCCAGCAGCTGGAAGACAGGACCTAACAATGAGCAGTTCTTC.

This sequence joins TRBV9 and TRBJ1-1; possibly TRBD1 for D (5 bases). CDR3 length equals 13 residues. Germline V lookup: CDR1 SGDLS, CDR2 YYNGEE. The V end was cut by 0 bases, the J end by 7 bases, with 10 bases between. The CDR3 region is CASSVEPQGEAFF. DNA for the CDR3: TGTGCCAGCAGCGTAGAACCCCAGGGTGAAGCTTTCTTT. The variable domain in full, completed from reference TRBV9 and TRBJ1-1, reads DSGVTQTPKHLITATGQRVTLRCSPRSGDLSVYWYQQSLDQGLQFLIQYYNGEERAKGNILERFSAQQFPDLHSELNLSSLELGDSALYFCASSVEPQGEAFFGQGTRLTVV.

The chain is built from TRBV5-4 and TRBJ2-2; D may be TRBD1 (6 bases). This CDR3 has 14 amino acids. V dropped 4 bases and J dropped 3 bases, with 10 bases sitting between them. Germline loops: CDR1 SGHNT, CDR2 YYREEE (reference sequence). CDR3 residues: CASSVTGYTGELFF. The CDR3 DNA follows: TGTGCCAGCAGCGTTACAGGGTACACCGGGGAGCTGTTTTTT.

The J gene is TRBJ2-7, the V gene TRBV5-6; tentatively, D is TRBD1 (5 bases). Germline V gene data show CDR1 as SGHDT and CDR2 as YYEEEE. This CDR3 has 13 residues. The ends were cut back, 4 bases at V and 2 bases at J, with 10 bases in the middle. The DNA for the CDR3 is TGTGCCAGCAGCCAGGGTACCGCCTACGAGCAGTACTTC. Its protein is CASSQGTAYEQYF.

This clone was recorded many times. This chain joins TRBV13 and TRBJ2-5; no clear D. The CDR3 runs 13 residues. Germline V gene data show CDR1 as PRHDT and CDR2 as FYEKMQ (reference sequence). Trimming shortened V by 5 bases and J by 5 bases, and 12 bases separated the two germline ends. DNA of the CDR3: TGTGCCAGCAGCCTATCCCCCCCGGAGACCCAGTACTTC. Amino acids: CASSLSPPETQYF.

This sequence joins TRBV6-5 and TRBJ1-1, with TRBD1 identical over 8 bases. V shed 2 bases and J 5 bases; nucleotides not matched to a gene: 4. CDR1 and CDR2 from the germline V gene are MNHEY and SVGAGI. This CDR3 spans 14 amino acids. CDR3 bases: TGTGCCAGCAGTTACGACAGGGGAAGGACTGAAGCTTTCTTT. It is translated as CASSYDRGRTEAFF.

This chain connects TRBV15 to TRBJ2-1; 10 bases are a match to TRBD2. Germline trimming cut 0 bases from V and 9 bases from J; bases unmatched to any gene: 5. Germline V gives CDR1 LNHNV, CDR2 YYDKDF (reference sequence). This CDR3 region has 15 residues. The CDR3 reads CATSRDPTSGAEQFF. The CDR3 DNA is TGTGCCACCAGCAGAGACCCAACTAGCGGGGCTGAGCAGTTCTTC.

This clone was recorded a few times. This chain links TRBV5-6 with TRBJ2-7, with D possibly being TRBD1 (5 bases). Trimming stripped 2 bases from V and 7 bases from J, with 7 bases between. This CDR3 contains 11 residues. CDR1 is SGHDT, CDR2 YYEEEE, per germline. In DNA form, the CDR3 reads TGTGCCAGCAGCTTCAGGGTAGAGCAGTACTTC. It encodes CASSFRVEQYF.

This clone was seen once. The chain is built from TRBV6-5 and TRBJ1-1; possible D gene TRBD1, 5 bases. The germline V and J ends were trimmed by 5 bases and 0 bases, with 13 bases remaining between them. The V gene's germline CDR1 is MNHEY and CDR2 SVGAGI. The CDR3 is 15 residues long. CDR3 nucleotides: TGTGCCAGCAGTCCCCAGCGACAGTTGAACACTGAAGCTTTCTTT. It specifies CASSPQRQLNTEAFF.

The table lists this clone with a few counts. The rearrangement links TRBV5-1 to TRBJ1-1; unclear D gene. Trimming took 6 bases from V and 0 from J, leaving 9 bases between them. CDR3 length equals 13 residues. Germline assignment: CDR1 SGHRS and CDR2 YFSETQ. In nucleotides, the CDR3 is TGCGCCAGCACTGCGGGCATGAACACTGAAGCTTTCTTT. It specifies CASTAGMNTEAFF.

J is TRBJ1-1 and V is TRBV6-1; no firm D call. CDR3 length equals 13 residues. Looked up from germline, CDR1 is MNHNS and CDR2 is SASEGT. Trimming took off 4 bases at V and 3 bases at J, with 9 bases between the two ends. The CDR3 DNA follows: TGTGCCAGCAGTGCCATCCGAGACACTGAAGCTTTCTTT. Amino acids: CASSAIRDTEAFF.

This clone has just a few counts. The CDR3 DNA reads as TGCGCCAGCACTGTGACAGGTGCCCTAGGGGATGGCTACACCTTC. Translated: CASTVTGALGDGYTF. This chain uses TRBV5-1 with TRBJ1-2, with a possible D match to TRBD1 (6 bases). V was trimmed by 6 bases and J by 6 bases, leaving 21 bases between them. This CDR3 is built from 15 residues. Germline V gives CDR1 SGHRS, CDR2 YFSETQ.

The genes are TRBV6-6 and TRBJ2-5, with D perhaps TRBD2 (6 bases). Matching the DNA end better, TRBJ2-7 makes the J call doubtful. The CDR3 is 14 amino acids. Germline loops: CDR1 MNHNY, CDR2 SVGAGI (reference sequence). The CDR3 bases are TGTGCCAGCAGTTACGACGGGGAGGAGAGCGAGCAGTACTTC. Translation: CASSYDGEESEQYF.

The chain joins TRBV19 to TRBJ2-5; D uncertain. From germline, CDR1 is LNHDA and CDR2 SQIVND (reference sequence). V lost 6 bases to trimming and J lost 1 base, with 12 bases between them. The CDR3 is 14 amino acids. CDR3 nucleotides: TGTGCCAGTAGCAATAGCCCGCTCCAAGAGACCCAGTACTTC. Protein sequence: CASSNSPLQETQYF.

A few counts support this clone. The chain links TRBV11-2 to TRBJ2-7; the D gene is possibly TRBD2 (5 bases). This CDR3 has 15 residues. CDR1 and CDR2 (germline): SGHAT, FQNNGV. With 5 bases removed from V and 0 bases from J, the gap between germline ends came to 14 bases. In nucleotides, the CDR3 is TGTGCCAGCAGCGCCCTAACGGGGAGCTCCTACGAGCAGTACTTC. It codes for CASSALTGSSYEQYF.

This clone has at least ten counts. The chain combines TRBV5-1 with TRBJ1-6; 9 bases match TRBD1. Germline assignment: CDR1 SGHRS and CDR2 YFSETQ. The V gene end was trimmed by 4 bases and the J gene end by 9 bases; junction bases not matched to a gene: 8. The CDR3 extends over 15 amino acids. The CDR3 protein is CASSPFTGGGSPLHF. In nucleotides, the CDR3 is TGCGCCAGCAGCCCCTTTACAGGGGGCGGTTCACCCCTCCACTTT. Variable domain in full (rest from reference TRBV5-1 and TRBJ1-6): KAGVTQTPRYLIKTRGQQVTLSCSPISGHRSVSWYQQTPGQGLQFLFEYFSETQRNKGNFPGRFSGRQFSNSRSEMNVSTLELGDSALYLCASSPFTGGGSPLHFGNGTRLTVT.

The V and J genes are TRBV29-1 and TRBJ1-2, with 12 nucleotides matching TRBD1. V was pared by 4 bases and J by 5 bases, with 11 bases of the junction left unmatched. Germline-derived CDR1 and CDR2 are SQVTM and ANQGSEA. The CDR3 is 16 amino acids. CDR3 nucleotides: TGCAGCGTTGCCGGACAGGGACAGGGGGCAATTTATGGCTACACCTTC. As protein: CSVAGQGQGAIYGYTF.

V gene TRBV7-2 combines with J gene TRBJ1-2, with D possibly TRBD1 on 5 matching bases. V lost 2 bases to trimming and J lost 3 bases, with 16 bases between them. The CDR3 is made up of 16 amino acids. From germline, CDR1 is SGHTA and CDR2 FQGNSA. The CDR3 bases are TGTGCCAGCAGCTTAAATCTGGGCAGGGATTACTATGGCTACACCTTC. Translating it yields CASSLNLGRDYYGYTF.

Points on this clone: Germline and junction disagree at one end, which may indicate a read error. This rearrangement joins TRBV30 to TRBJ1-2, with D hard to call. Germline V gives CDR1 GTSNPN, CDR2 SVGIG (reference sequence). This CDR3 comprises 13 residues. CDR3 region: CAWSVMTALSPQF. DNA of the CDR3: TGTGCCTGGAGTGTAATGACTGCTCTATCACCCCAATTC. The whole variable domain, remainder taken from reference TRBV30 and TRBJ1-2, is SQTIHQWPATLVQPVGSPLSLECTVEGTSNPNLYWYRQAAGRGLQLLFYSVGIGQISSEVPQNLSASRPQDRQFILSSKKLLLSDSGFYLCAWSVMTALSPQFGSGTRLTVV.

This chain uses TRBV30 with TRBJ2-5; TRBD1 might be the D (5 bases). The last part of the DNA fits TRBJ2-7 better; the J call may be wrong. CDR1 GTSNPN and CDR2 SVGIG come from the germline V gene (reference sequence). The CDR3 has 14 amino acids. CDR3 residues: CAWREGAPLGEQYF. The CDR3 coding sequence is TGTGCCTGGAGGGAAGGGGCACCCCTCGGCGAGCAGTACTTC.

The CDR3 sequence: CASSIRSQVLNQPQHF. The CDR3 region has the DNA TGTGCCAGTAGTATAAGGTCACAGGTGCTCAATCAGCCCCAGCATTTT. The chain couples TRBV19 to TRBJ1-5; a weak D match, TRBD1 (5 bases). In germline, CDR1 is LNHDA, CDR2 SQIVND (reference sequence). The CDR3 loop spans 16 amino acids. V lost 2 bases to trimming and J lost 3 bases, with 14 bases between them.

CDR3 nucleotide sequence: TGTGCCAGCAGACCAGGGGTAGCAGACAATGAGCAGTTCTTC. It codes for CASRPGVADNEQFF. The chain joins TRBV5-4 to TRBJ2-1; D is possibly TRBD1 (6 bases). Germline V gene lookup returns CDR1 SGHNT and CDR2 YYREEE (reference sequence). Trimming cost V 5 bases and J 5 bases, with 14 bases left between them. The CDR3 is 14 amino acids.

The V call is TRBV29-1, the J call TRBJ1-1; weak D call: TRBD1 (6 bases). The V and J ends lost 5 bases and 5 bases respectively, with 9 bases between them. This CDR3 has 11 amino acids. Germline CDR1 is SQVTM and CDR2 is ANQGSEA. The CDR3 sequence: CSVRTATEAFF. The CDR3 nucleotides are TGCAGCGTTCGGACAGCGACTGAAGCTTTCTTT.

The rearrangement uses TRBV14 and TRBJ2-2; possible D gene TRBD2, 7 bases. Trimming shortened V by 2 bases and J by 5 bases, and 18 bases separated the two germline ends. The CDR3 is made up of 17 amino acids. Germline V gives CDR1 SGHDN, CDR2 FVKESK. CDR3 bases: TGTGCCAGCAGCCAAACCTGGGGGGGCTTTGAGACCGGGGAGCTGTTTTTT. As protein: CASSQTWGGFETGELFF.

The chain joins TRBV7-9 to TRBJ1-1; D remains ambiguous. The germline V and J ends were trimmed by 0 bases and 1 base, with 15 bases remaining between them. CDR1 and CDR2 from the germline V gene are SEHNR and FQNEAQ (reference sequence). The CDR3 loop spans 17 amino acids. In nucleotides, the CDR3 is TGTGCCAGCAGCTTAGCGCGGGAGAGGAAATCGAACACTGAAGCTTTCTTT. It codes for CASSLARERKSNTEAFF.

CDR3 nucleotides: TGTGCCAGCAAGAGAGGGTCCTACGAGCAGTACTTC. Translated: CASKRGSYEQYF. The chain is built from TRBV2 and TRBJ2-7, with D perhaps matching TRBD2 (5 bases). V shed 7 bases and J shed 1 base, with 8 bases lying between them. Germline V gene data show CDR1 as SNHLY and CDR2 as FYNNEI. The CDR3 runs 12 residues.

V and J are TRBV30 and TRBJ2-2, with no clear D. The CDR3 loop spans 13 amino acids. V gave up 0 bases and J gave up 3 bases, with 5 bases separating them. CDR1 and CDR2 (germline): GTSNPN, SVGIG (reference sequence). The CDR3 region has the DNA TGTGCCTGGAGTGTTGCAGACACCGGGGAGCTGTTTTTT. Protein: CAWSVADTGELFF.